In this sample, the clone carrying this T cell receptor (beta chain) turned up once. Its cognate antigen is unknown. Recipients received nonmyeloablative bone marrow transplants from related graft donors, with transient mixed chimerism. CD4+CD25+CD127- Tregs, CD4+CD25- non-Tregs, CD4 and CD8 cells were sorted. Sequencing used immunoSEQ multiplex PCR; TCRdb keeps in-frame clones, though not all of them. The sample has approximately 81,000 clones, about 91% seen once. The entry originates in a study of Tregs in tolerant kidney transplant recipients. Broader study findings: Tregs expanded with activated donor B cells seemed most donor-specific. Few patients were studied, so findings need validation in larger groups. Changing PCR primers prevented nucleotide comparison between some patients' samples.

The CDR3 covers 14 residues. V trimming: 5 bases; J trimming: 4 bases; junction bases outside the gene matches: 8. Germline values: CDR1 SGDLS, CDR2 YYNGEE. The starting material was CD4+ T cells from blood (PBMCs), obtained 24 months after the transplant. The V call is TRBV9, the J call TRBJ2-5, with 7 bases matching TRBD1. The receptor's source is a human patient who received a combined kidney and bone marrow transplant. The graft donor may have contributed some T cells. CDR3 region: CASSLDRVGETQYF. In DNA form, the CDR3 reads TGTGCCAGCAGTCTTGACAGGGTGGGAGAGACCCAGTACTTC.